This TCR beta chain appears in the sequencing data of a study of blood T cell repertoires in COVID-19. The wider study: The United States, Italy and Spain were the sources of the acute and convalescent COVID-19 samples.

The data were produced by immunoSEQ multiplex PCR, yet TCRdb's version contains in-frame clones alone and is incomplete. The repertoire holds more than 60,000 clones, with 88% as singletons. It was during active infection that Seattle patients were enrolled and then longitudinally followed. The sequencing sample was made of peripheral blood. The clonotype was recovered from a woman in her sixties or seventies with COVID-19, enrolled during active disease.

CDR3 nucleotide sequence: TGTGCCAGCAGCGTAGATAGCCAGAGGACTAACTATGGCTACACCTTC. This gives the protein CASSVDSQRTNYGYTF. The V call is TRBV9, the J call TRBJ1-2; no clear D gene. Germline CDR1 reads SGDLS; CDR2 reads YYNGEE. The CDR3 is 16 amino acids. The V gene lost 0 bases and the J gene lost 0 bases, with 12 bases spanning the gap.